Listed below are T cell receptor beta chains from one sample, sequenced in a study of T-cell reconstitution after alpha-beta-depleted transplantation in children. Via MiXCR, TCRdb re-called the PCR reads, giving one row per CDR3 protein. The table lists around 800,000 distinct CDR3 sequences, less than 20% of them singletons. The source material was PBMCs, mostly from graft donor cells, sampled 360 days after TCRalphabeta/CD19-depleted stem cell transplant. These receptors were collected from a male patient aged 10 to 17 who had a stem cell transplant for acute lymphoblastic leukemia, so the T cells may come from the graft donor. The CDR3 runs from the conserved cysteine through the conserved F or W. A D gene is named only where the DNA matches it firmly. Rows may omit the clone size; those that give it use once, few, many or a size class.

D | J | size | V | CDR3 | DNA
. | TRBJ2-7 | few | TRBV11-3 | CASSLDLDGYEQYF | TGTGCCAGCAGCTTAGATCTAGACGGGTACGAGCAGTACTTC
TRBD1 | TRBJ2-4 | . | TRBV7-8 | CASSFSPGQLDKNIQYF | TGTGCCAGCAGCTTTAGCCCGGGACAGTTGGACAAAAACATTCAGTACTTC
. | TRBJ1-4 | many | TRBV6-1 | CASSEAVGPVYEKLFF | TGTGCCAGCAGTGAAGCGGTTGGACCAGTTTATGAAAAACTGTTTTTT
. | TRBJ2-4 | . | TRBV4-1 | CASSQVGRLAKNIQYF | TGCGCCAGCAGCCAAGTGGGGCGTTTAGCCAAAAACATTCAGTACTTC
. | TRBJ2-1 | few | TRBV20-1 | CSAWGAFYNEQFF | TGCAGTGCTTGGGGGGCGTTTTACAATGAGCAGTTCTTC
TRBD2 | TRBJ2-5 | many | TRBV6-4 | CASSDRLFRVAGSIRQETQYF | TGTGCCAGCAGTGATCGGCTTTTCCGTGTAGCGGGTTCTATTCGTCAAGAGACCCAGTACTTC
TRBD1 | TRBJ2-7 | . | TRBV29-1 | CSVSGTVQNEQYF | TGCAGCGTTTCCGGGACAGTCCAGAACGAGCAGTACTTC
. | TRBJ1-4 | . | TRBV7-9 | CASSGGPTEKLFF | TGTGCCAGCAGCGGTGGACCCACGGAAAAACTGTTTTTT
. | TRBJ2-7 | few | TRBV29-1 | CSVEGVEDGGNYEQYF | TGCAGCGTTGAAGGGGTGGAGGACGGGGGCAACTACGAGCAGTACTTC
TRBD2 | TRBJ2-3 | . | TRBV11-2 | CASSPSSLGLDIVGTQYF | TGTGCCAGCAGCCCGTCAAGCCTGGGACTAGATATAGTCGGTACGCAGTATTTT
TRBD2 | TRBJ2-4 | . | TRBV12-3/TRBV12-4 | CASSFSGTPRGDIQYF | TGTGCCAGCAGTTTTTCAGGCACCCCTCGGGGGGACATTCAGTACTTC
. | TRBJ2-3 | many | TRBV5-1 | CASSYGRTDTQYF | TGCGCCAGCAGCTACGGACGGACAGATACGCAGTATTTT
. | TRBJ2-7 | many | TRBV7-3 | CASSLGGGAYEQYF | TGTGCCAGCAGCTTAGGGGGAGGTGCCTACGAGCAGTACTTC
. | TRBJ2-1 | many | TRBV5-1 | CASSWEAGPPYNEQFF | TGCGCCAGCAGCTGGGAGGCGGGACCTCCCTACAATGAGCAGTTCTTC
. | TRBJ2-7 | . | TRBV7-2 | CASLRDLPYEQYF | TGTGCCAGCCTAAGGGATCTTCCCTACGAGCAGTACTTC
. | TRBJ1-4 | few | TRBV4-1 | CASSRVGLQGPNEKLFF | TGCGCCAGCAGCCGCGTGGGCCTACAGGGACCTAATGAAAAACTGTTTTTT
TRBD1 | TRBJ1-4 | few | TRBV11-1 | CASSSSPGQGAANEKLFF | TGTGCCAGCAGCTCATCTCCGGGACAGGGGGCGGCTAATGAAAAACTGTTTTTT
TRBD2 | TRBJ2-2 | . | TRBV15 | CATSRSGLAGVDGELFF | TGTGCCACCAGCAGATCCGGACTAGCGGGAGTAGACGGGGAGCTGTTTTTT
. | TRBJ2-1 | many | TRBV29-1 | CSPRTIYNEQFF | TGCAGCCCGCGGACTATTTACAATGAGCAGTTCTTC
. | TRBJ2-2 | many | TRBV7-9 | CASSFSGEVAGELFF | TGTGCCAGCAGCTTCTCAGGGGAGGTTGCCGGGGAGCTGTTTTTT
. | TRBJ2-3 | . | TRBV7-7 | CASSLVSPTDTQYF | TGTGCCAGCAGCTTAGTTAGCCCCACAGATACGCAGTATTTT
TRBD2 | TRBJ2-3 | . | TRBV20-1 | CSARDPSGMSTDTQYF | TGCAGCGCTAGAGATCCTAGCGGGATGAGCACAGATACGCAGTATTTT
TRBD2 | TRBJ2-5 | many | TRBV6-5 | CASRMTSGQQTQYF | TGTGCCAGCAGGATGACTAGCGGGCAGCAGACCCAGTACTTC
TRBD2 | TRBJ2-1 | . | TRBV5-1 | CASSRAATSRDEQFF | TGCGCCAGCAGCCGGGCGGCGACTAGCAGAGATGAGCAGTTCTTC
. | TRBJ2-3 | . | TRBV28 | CASSLVAGPKKTDTQYF | TGTGCCAGCAGTTTGGTGGCGGGACCCAAAAAAACAGATACGCAGTATTTT
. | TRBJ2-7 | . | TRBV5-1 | CASSFTGTNYEQYF | TGCGCCAGCAGCTTCACCGGGACAAACTACGAGCAGTACTTC
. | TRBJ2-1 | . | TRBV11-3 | CASAAGGDEQFF | TGTGCCAGCGCGGCCGGTGGGGATGAGCAGTTCTTC
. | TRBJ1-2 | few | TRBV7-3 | CASKKVYTF | TGTGCCAGTAAAAAAGTCTACACCTTC
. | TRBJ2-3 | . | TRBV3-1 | CASSRTETSTDTQYF | TGTGCCAGCAGCCGAACCGAAACTAGCACAGATACGCAGTATTTT
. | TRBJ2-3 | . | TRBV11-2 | CASSLGGGGDTQYF | TGTGCCAGCAGCTTAGGTGGGGGAGGCGATACGCAGTATTTT
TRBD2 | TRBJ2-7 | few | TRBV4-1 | CASSQDPTSGRASYEQYF | TGCGCCAGCAGCCAAGATCCGACCAGCGGGAGGGCCTCCTACGAGCAGTACTTC
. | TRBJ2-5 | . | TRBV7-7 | CASSLIPRSGLEETQYF | TGTGCCAGCAGCTTAATCCCTAGATCCGGGCTGGAAGAGACCCAGTACTTC
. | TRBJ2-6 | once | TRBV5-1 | CASTAGWLGANVLTF | TGCGCCAGCACGGCCGGTTGGCTGGGGGCCAACGTCCTGACTTTC
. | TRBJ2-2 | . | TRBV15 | CATSRGVLDTGELFF | TGTGCCACCAGCAGAGGGGTCCTTGACACCGGGGAGCTGTTTTTT
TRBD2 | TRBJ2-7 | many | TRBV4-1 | CASSQPGLAGEQYF | TGCGCCAGCAGCCAGCCGGGACTAGCGGGTGAGCAGTACTTC
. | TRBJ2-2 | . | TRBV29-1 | CSVQENTGELFF | TGCAGCGTTCAAGAGAACACCGGGGAGCTGTTTTTT
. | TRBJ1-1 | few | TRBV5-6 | CASSLIPTGNTEAFF | TGTGCCAGCAGCCTGATACCGACAGGGAACACTGAAGCTTTCTTT
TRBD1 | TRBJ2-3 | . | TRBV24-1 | CATSDSGQRADTQYF | TGTGCCACCAGTGATTCGGGACAGAGAGCAGATACGCAGTATTTT
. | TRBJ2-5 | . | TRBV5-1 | CASSLVPEQETQYF | TGCGCCAGCAGCTTGGTTCCAGAGCAAGAGACCCAGTACTTC
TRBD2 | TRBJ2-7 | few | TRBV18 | CASSPGGSVYEQYF | TGTGCCAGCTCCCCTGGCGGGAGCGTCTACGAGCAGTACTTC
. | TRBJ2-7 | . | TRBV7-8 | CASSLGTGGLLREQYF | TGTGCCAGCAGCTTAGGAACAGGCGGCCTACTACGCGAGCAGTACTTC
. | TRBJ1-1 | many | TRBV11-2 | CASRGGGDTEAFF | TGTGCCAGTCGTGGGGGCGGGGACACTGAAGCTTTCTTT
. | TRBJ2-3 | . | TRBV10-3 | CAISESTYTQYF | TGTGCCATCAGTGAGTCGACGTATACGCAGTATTTT
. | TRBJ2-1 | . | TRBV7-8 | CASSSRRDWQYNEQFF | TGTGCCAGCAGTTCGAGGCGGGATTGGCAATACAATGAGCAGTTCTTC
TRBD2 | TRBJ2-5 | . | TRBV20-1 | CSATGLPETQYF | TGCAGTGCGACGGGACTACCAGAGACCCAGTACTTC
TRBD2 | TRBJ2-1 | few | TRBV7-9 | CASSFGVAGRAQFF | TGTGCCAGCAGCTTCGGCGTTGCCGGGAGGGCCCAGTTCTTC
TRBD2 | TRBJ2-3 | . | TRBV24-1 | CATGLTGGSTDTQYF | TGTGCCACCGGCCTCACGGGGGGTAGCACAGATACGCAGTATTTT
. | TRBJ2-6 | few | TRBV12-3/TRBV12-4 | CASSLLAGAGANVLTF | TGTGCCAGCAGTTTACTAGCCGGCGCGGGGGCCAACGTCCTGACTTTC
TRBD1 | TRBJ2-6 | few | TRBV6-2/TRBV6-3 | CASTKTGGEGANVLTF | TGTGCCAGCACCAAGACAGGGGGAGAGGGGGCCAACGTCCTGACTTTC
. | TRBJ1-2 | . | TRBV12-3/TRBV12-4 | CASSLSREDYGYTF | TGTGCCAGCAGTTTGTCCAGGGAAGACTATGGCTACACCTTC
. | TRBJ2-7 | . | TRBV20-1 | CSARGQVSTYEQYF | TGCAGTGCTAGGGGGCAGGTCTCCACCTACGAGCAGTACTTC
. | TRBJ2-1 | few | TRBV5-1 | CASSFLAHTIINEQFF | TGCGCCAGCAGCTTTCTAGCGCATACCATCATAAATGAGCAGTTCTTC
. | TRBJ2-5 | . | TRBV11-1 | CASRSVTKAWPYQETQYF | TGTGCCAGCAGGTCGGTGACCAAAGCCTGGCCTTACCAAGAGACCCAGTACTTC
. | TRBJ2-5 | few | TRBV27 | CASSRSPIETQYF | TGTGCCAGCAGTCGCTCACCTATTGAGACCCAGTACTTC
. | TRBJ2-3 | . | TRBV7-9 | CASSLERAPLTDTQYF | TGTGCCAGCAGTTTAGAGCGGGCACCCCTCACAGATACGCAGTATTTT